The 23 T cell receptor beta chains below all came from one sample that was sequenced in a study of T cells after yellow fever vaccination. TCRdb re-derived calls from the 5' RACE reads in MiXCR, one entry per CDR3 protein. The sample records 50,000 to 60,000 distinct CDR3 sequences, approximately 5.5% being singletons. The source material was PBMCs, either bulk or a sorted T-cell subset (CD4+, CD8+, memory, or dextramer-sorted; not recorded which), sampled on the day of the yellow fever booster vaccination. These receptors originate from a man between 18 and 35 years old who received the YFV17D yellow fever vaccine.

This chain uses TRBV12-3 or TRBV12-4 with TRBJ2-3, with 7 bases that match TRBD2. There are 14 residues in the CDR3. Unmatched junction bases numbered 5, after V lost 4 bases and J lost 4 bases. CDR3 DNA sequence: TGTGCCAGCAGTTCTAGCGGTAGCTCAGATACGCAGTATTTT. It is translated as CASSSSGSSDTQYF.

This clonotype was detected many times. This rearrangement joins TRBV12-3 or TRBV12-4 to TRBJ2-2; a weak D match, TRBD2 (5 bases). V was trimmed by 0 bases and J by 9 bases, leaving 5 bases between them. This CDR3 comprises 12 residues. The CDR3 DNA follows: TGTGCCAGCAGTTTAGCCGGGAGGGAGCTGTTTTTT. Residues: CASSLAGRELFF.

This clonotype was counted many times. The V gene is TRBV4-3, the J gene TRBJ1-2; 7 nucleotides match TRBD1. The CDR3 consists of 16 residues. The V and J ends lost 2 bases and 5 bases, in that order; junction bases with no gene match: 11. The germline V gene encodes CDR1 LGHNA and CDR2 YSLEER. CDR3 loop: CASSQSPTGMVYGYTF. The CDR3 DNA sequence: TGCGCCAGCAGCCAATCTCCGACAGGGATGGTGTATGGCTACACCTTC.

This clonotype was counted many times. Here the CDR3 reads CSVSSGPPGGAFF. CDR3 coding DNA: TGCAGCGTTTCCTCGGGACCCCCAGGAGGAGCTTTCTTT. The chain couples TRBV29-1 to TRBJ1-1; maybe TRBD1 (5 bases). CDR1 is SQVTM, CDR2 ANQGSEA, per germline. The CDR3 is made up of 13 amino acids. Trimming pared 5 bases from V and 10 bases from J, leaving 20 bases between.

This clonotype was picked up many times. This chain links TRBV10-3 with TRBJ1-5; D not certain. This CDR3 region has 14 residues. Germline-derived CDR1 and CDR2 are ENHRY and SYGVKD. V was cut by 0 bases and J by 10 bases, with 13 bases left in between. The CDR3 DNA follows: TGTGCCATCAGTGAGTCACCGGGCCTCATCCCCCAGCATTTT. It translates to CAISESPGLIPQHF.

This clonotype was detected ten times or more. In nucleotides, the CDR3 is TGTGCCACGTCGACAGGGGGCCACACCGGGGAGCTGTTTTTT. It yields the protein CATSTGGHTGELFF. The chain uses TRBV6-5 and TRBJ2-2, with 10 bases matching TRBD1. Unmatched junction bases numbered 5, after V lost 10 bases and J lost 3 bases. The CDR3 spans 14 residues. Germline CDR1 is MNHEY and CDR2 is SVGAGI.

The chain combines TRBV5-5 with TRBJ1-2; D unresolved. This CDR3 comprises 15 residues. V was cut by 0 bases and J by 7 bases, with 16 bases left in between. Germline CDR1 reads SGHKS; CDR2 reads YYEKEE (reference sequence). In DNA form, the CDR3 reads TGTGCCAGCAGCTTGGTGTCGCAGGTTCTACGTGGCTACACCTTC. Amino acids: CASSLVSQVLRGYTF.

This clonotype showed up many times. The V call is TRBV10-3, the J call TRBJ2-5, with D hard to call. The germline V gene has CDR1 ENHRY and CDR2 SYGVKD. The CDR3 spans 12 residues. The germline V and J ends were trimmed by 2 bases and 5 bases, with 6 bases remaining between them. As DNA, the CDR3 is TGTGCCATCAGTGAGGTCGAGGAGACCCAGTACTTC. Encoded protein: CAISEVEETQYF.

This chain connects TRBV5-6 to TRBJ2-5; 7 bases map to TRBD1. The trim removed 1 base at V and 5 bases at J, leaving 8 bases unmatched. There are 15 residues in the CDR3. The germline V gene encodes CDR1 SGHDT and CDR2 YYEEEE. DNA of the CDR3: TGTGCCAGCAGCTTGTCTCCAGGGGGTTTTGAGACCCAGTACTTC. Its translation: CASSLSPGGFETQYF.

This clonotype was found many times. This chain connects TRBV5-1 to TRBJ2-7, with D uncertain. This CDR3 region has 15 residues. Germline V gene data show CDR1 as SGHRS and CDR2 as YFSETQ. Trimming stripped 4 bases from V and 0 bases from J, with 14 bases between. The CDR3 DNA reads TGCGCCAGCAGCCAGGACGGAAGGAGCTCCTACGAGCAGTACTTC. Residues: CASSQDGRSSYEQYF.

This clonotype was counted many times. The chain uses TRBV12-5 and TRBJ2-2; D uncertain. The V gene lost 9 bases and the J gene lost 6 bases, with 11 bases spanning the gap. CDR1 and CDR2 (germline): LGHNT, FRNRAP. This CDR3 region has 12 residues. The CDR3 nucleotides read TGTGCTAGCGCCGTCGGGTCCGGGGAGCTGTTTTTT. The encoded protein is CASAVGSGELFF.

This clonotype was counted many times. The chain is built from TRBV7-9 and TRBJ2-7, with TRBD1 matching over 7 bases. The germline V gene encodes CDR1 SEHNR and CDR2 FQNEAQ (reference sequence). Trimming took 5 bases from V and 3 from J; bases not matched to a gene: 4. The CDR3 has 13 amino acids. The CDR3 DNA reads as TGTGCCAGCAGCCCTAGGACAGGCTACGAGCAGTACGTC. This sequence encodes CASSPRTGYEQYV.

A few counts support this clonotype. This sequence joins TRBV11-2 and TRBJ1-4, with D unclear. V was shortened by 3 bases and J by 17 bases, with 16 bases between the two germline ends. Per germline, CDR1 SGHAT and CDR2 FQNNGV. CDR3 length: 12 residues. In nucleotides, the CDR3 is TGTGCCAGCAGCTTCGGCGGAGTAGCCCAATTTTTT. It yields the protein CASSFGGVAQFF.

This clonotype was detected many times. This sequence joins TRBV5-1 and TRBJ2-5, with 10 nucleotides matching TRBD2. Germline lookup yields CDR1 SGHRS and CDR2 YFSETQ. The V segment lost 4 bases and the J segment 5 bases; nucleotides outside the gene matches: 5. CDR3 size: 14 residues. The CDR3, as DNA: TGCGCCAGCAGCCTAGCGGGGGCGTGGGAGACCCAGTACTTC. Protein product: CASSLAGAWETQYF.

This clonotype appeared many times. In DNA form, the CDR3 reads TGCGCCAGCAGCCAAGAGGGATCCGGGGCAGATACGCAGTATTTT. Protein: CASSQEGSGADTQYF. This sequence joins TRBV4-3 and TRBJ2-3, with D perhaps matching TRBD2 (5 bases). V was cut by 0 bases and J by 4 bases, with 11 bases left in between. CDR3 length: 15 residues. Germline V gives CDR1 LGHNA, CDR2 YSLEER.

The chain joins TRBV7-6 to TRBJ2-6; D uncertain. This CDR3 has 14 residues. Germline CDR1 is SGHVS and CDR2 is FNYEAQ. V lost 3 bases to trimming and J lost 4 bases, with 7 bases between them. This CDR3 is CASSLGSGANVLTF. Written as DNA, the CDR3 is TGTGCCAGCAGCTTGGGTTCCGGGGCCAACGTCCTGACTTTC.

This sequence joins TRBV12-3 or TRBV12-4 and TRBJ1-6; 8 bases align to TRBD1. V lost 6 bases, J lost 0 bases, and 7 bases stayed unmatched. This CDR3 has 17 amino acids. CDR3 amino acids: CASSTNRGSSYNSPLHF. In DNA form, the CDR3 reads TGTGCCAGCAGCACAAACAGGGGGAGCTCCTATAATTCACCCCTCCACTTT.

This sequence joins TRBV3-1 and TRBJ1-2, with D uncertain. Germline values: CDR1 LGHDT, CDR2 YNNKEL (reference sequence). V was pared by 4 bases and J by 4 bases, with 7 bases between. The CDR3 length is 12 residues. The DNA of the CDR3 is TGTGCCAGCAGCCCCGGGGTCTATGGCTACACCTTC. The encoded protein is CASSPGVYGYTF. The full variable domain, with the rest looked up from reference TRBV3-1 and TRBJ1-2, is DTAVSQTPKYLVTQMGNDKSIKCEQNLGHDTMYWYKQDSKKFLKIMFSYNNKELIINETVPNRFSPKSPDKAHLNLHINSLELGDSAVYFCASSPGVYGYTFGSGTRLTVV.

This clonotype occurred many times. The CDR3 here is CASSPSRWAETQYF. The CDR3 DNA is TGTGCCAGCAGTCCCTCCCGGTGGGCGGAGACCCAGTACTTC. V gene TRBV6-2 or TRBV6-3 combines with J gene TRBJ2-5; D gene unclear. Trimming took 5 bases from V and 5 from J, leaving 15 bases between them. This CDR3 has 14 residues. Germline V gene sequence: CDR1 MNHEY, CDR2 SVGEGT.

Regarding this clonotype: One end of the junction varies from germline; a read error may be responsible. The rearrangement uses TRBV7-9 and TRBJ1-2; D gene unclear. CDR1 and CDR2 from the germline V gene are SEHNR and FQNEAQ (reference sequence). The CDR3 is made up of 14 amino acids. CDR3 in amino acids: CASSSWTENYGSTF. Written as DNA, the CDR3 is TGTGCCAGCAGCTCTTGGACCGAGAACTATGGCTCCACCTTC. Filled out from reference TRBV7-9 and TRBJ1-2, the complete variable domain reads DTGVSQNPRHKITKRGQNVTFRCDPISEHNRLYWYRQTLGQGPEFLTYFQNEAQLEKSRLLSDRFSAERPKGSFSTLEIQRTEQGDSAMYLCASSSWTENYGSTFGSGTRLTVV.

Ten or more counts support this clonotype. The chain couples TRBV11-2 to TRBJ2-1; D not certain. The germline gives CDR1 SGHAT, CDR2 FQNNGV. V gave up 5 bases and J gave up 5 bases, with 13 bases separating them. The CDR3 extends over 14 amino acids. The CDR3 bases are TGTGCCAGCAGCCATGGCCCGGGTGACAATGAGCAGTTCTTC. It specifies CASSHGPGDNEQFF.

This clonotype occurred a few times. The chain couples TRBV10-2 to TRBJ1-1; D not certain. V lost 3 bases to trimming and J lost 0 bases, with 8 bases between them. There are 14 residues in the CDR3. Germline values: CDR1 WSHSY, CDR2 SAAADI. CDR3 sequence: CASSDPHLNTEAFF. The DNA of the CDR3 is TGCGCCAGCAGTGATCCCCATCTGAACACTGAAGCTTTCTTT.

This clonotype was seen repeatedly, ten times or more. The CDR3 region is CASSQEGETGELFF. The CDR3 DNA reads TGCGCCAGCAGCCAAGAAGGGGAGACCGGGGAGCTGTTTTTT. The gene calls are TRBV4-3 and TRBJ2-2; D may correspond to TRBD1 or TRBD2 (5 bases each). Germline-derived CDR1 and CDR2 are LGHNA and YSLEER. The CDR3 length is 14 residues. V shed 0 bases and J shed 5 bases, with 7 bases lying between them.